This T cell receptor beta chain was found in a study of blood T cell repertoires in COVID-19 (dated by TCRdb to 2018 to 2020). For the wider study: Samples covering the acute and convalescent phases of COVID-19 were provided by collaborators in the United States, Italy and Spain. The material from the prospective study consisted of cDNA or gDNA derived from T cells, B-cell-depleted T cells, or PBMCs. Deeply sampled blood TCRbeta repertoires from subjects exposed to, actively infected with, or recovered from COVID-19 were included in the dataset. The repertoires were released in a freely available public database meant as a resource for research on the immune response to SARS-CoV-2. Samples came from the ongoing ImmuneRACE study (first 160 participants) plus 1,254 subjects from 6 global collaborators. A de-identified subject ID, COVID-19 status, age in years and sex were almost always included in the sample metadata. HLA class I and class II types, where available, came from metadata supplied by the sample provider rather than from assay-based typing. On the study overall, not on this receptor specifically: How much clinical and demographic metadata was included differed by source and by participant, and the metadata was provided uncurated.

A note on this clone: Its recognized antigen is unknown. Qualities for individual bases were not recorded, and no much larger clone is one base off.

Taken from cysteine to phenylalanine, the CDR3 has 17 residues. The sequence is cut down to CDR3 DNA, 51 bases in frame from base 1. The germline V gene sets CDR1 to SGDLS and CDR2 to YYNGEE. Here V drops 0 bases and J drops 5 bases, and the junction holds 6 bases not matched to any gene. TCRbeta CDR3 regions were amplified from genomic DNA by means of the immunoSEQ Assay, a bias-controlled multiplex PCR. Concerning the study's data processing: Nucleated cell counts per sample were estimated from amplification of reference gene primers within the assay. To quantify the absolute abundance of each unique TCRbeta CDR3 rearrangement, sequence reads were collapsed and filtered. Productive Simpson clonality was computed per sample as the square root of Simpson's diversity index over productive rearrangements. Imported from immuneACCESS, the table was reduced by TCRdb to in-frame sequences with V and J called. These copies leave out some clones; in studies compared against another copy, an unresolved V gene accounts for under half, and the cause of the remainder is not known. V, J and clone size are those of that table, while D and trimming were read from the DNA. For this sample there are about 230,000 clones; 84% appear just once. The top ten constitute about 1.5% of the sample.

Another Seattle source contributed samples from volunteer blood donors who had recovered from COVID-19. Each collaborating institution followed its own protocols to collect whole blood in K2EDTA tubes. For TCRbeta analysis, collaborators shipped samples as frozen whole blood, isolated PBMCs, or DNA extracted from either of those sample types. The chain employs TRBV9 and TRBJ2-3; 13 bases in between match TRBD2. Sequenced: peripheral blood. This TCR was recovered from a woman aged 40 to 50 who had recovered from COVID-19. At the DNA level, the sequence is TGTGCCAGCAGCGTAGGACTAGCGGGGGGTATAGGAGATACGCAGTATTTT. This codes for CASSVGLAGGIGDTQYF.